The entry that follows covers one T cell receptor (beta chain) sequence. Its antigen is not known. Other nucleotide sequences in the sample specify the same CDR3. The CDR3 contains 14 residues. Looked up from germline, CDR1 is SGHRS and CDR2 is YFSETQ. The ends lost 5 bases at V and 5 bases at J; junction bases unmatched: 4. Profiling relied on immunoSEQ multiplex PCR, and the TCRdb table lists in-frame clones only, not all of them. The profile shows 65,000 to 95,000 clones, about four fifths of them singletons. The data were obtained in a study of OX40 agonist ivuxolimab in advanced cancers. In the study overall: Participants, 80% to 90% male, averaged around 64 years of age, ranging from roughly 20 to 79. A partial response was reached by three patients: one with hepatocellular carcinoma and two with cutaneous melanoma.

The study's findings and limits: On average, CD8+ T cells showed a greater number of expanded clones than CD4+.

The J gene is TRBJ1-4, the V gene TRBV5-1; 9 bases agree with TRBD1. This clonotype was obtained from an adult with an advanced solid tumor such as melanoma, head and neck, liver or kidney cancer. Source: CD4+ or CD8+ T cells sorted from blood, taken in a trial of the OX40 agonist ivuxolimab. The CDR3 sequence is CASSSGTGNEKLFF. The CDR3 nucleotides read TGCGCCAGCAGTTCCGGGACAGGGAATGAAAAACTGTTTTTT.